These 12 T cell receptor beta chains came from one sample sequenced in a study of blood T cell dynamics during melanoma immunotherapy. Time point noted: week 3, after first cycle of checkpoint inhibitor. This table comes from immunoSEQ multiplex PCR, and its TCRdb copy is limited to in-frame clones, with some not included. Altogether 25,000 to 30,000 clones are present, around four fifths being singletons, with the ten largest covering about 9.4%. The input for sequencing was blood, taken from a patient treated with checkpoint blockade. The source is a human donor with melanoma.

CDR3: CASSLRSLPYSEQYF. In DNA form, the CDR3 reads TGTGCCAGCAGCTTAAGGTCCCTCCCTTATTCCGAGCAGTACTTC. The genes are TRBV7-2 and TRBJ2-7; D is uncertain. Trimming stripped 2 bases from V and 6 bases from J, with 17 bases between. The CDR3 is 15 amino acids. Germline V gives CDR1 SGHTA, CDR2 FQGNSA.

The chain carries TRBV27 and TRBJ2-2, with 7 bases identical to TRBD1. Germline V CDR1 and CDR2: MNHEY, SMNVEV (reference sequence). The length of the CDR3 is 14 residues. Trimming removed 5 bases from V and 3 bases from J; junction bases left unmatched: 3. DNA for the CDR3: TGTGCCAGCAGTCTAACAGGGGACACCGGGGAGCTGTTTTTT. It codes for CASSLTGDTGELFF.

J is TRBJ1-5 and V is TRBV7-2; D gene ambiguous. V shed 2 bases and J shed 3 bases, with 5 bases lying between them. The CDR3 runs to 13 residues. Germline V CDR1 and CDR2: SGHTA, FQGNSA. CDR3 nucleotide sequence: TGTGCCAGCAGCTTAATAGACAATCAGCCCCAGCATTTT. It translates to CASSLIDNQPQHF.

The genes are TRBV30 and TRBJ1-1, with a weak D call TRBD1 (5 bases). CDR1 is GTSNPN, CDR2 SVGIG, per germline (reference sequence). V lost 5 bases and J lost 0, with 10 bases in between. This CDR3 has 13 residues. The CDR3 loop is CAWDRGLNTEAFF. As DNA, the CDR3 is TGTGCCTGGGACCGGGGCTTGAACACTGAAGCTTTCTTT. Full variable domain (rest looked up from reference TRBV30 and TRBJ1-1): SQTIHQWPATLVQPVGSPLSLECTVEGTSNPNLYWYRQAAGRGLQLLFYSVGIGQISSEVPQNLSASRPQDRQFILSSKKLLLSDSGFYLCAWDRGLNTEAFFGQGTRLTVV.

This chain uses TRBV11-2 with TRBJ2-7; 10 nucleotides align to TRBD2. V lost 4 bases to trimming and J lost 2 bases; unmatched junction nucleotides: 5. CDR3 length: 15 residues. The germline V gene encodes CDR1 SGHAT and CDR2 FQNNGV. CDR3 amino acids: CASSYRTSGAYEQYF. CDR3 in DNA: TGTGCCAGCAGCTACCGGACTAGCGGCGCCTACGAGCAGTACTTC.

V gene TRBV28 combines with J gene TRBJ2-7; perhaps TRBD1 as D (5 bases). From germline, CDR1 is MDHEN and CDR2 SYDVKM. Trimming cost V 7 bases and J 4 bases, with 23 bases left between them. The CDR3 loop spans 16 amino acids. The CDR3 DNA is TGTGCCAGCACCTCTTTTGGGGCAGGTTTACAGTACGAGCAGTACTTC. Protein sequence: CASTSFGAGLQYEQYF.

A few counts support this clone. The chain has TRBV5-6 and TRBJ1-1; no reliable D call. CDR1 and CDR2 (germline): SGHDT, YYEEEE. Trimming left V 4 bases short and J 0 bases short, with 1 base between. The CDR3 is made up of 11 amino acids. The CDR3 DNA is TGTGCCAGCAGCGTGAACACTGAAGCTTTCTTT. Its translation: CASSVNTEAFF.

The chain links TRBV30 to TRBJ1-1; a possible D gene is TRBD1 (5 bases). The V gene lost 0 bases and the J gene lost 8 bases, with 10 bases spanning the gap. Germline V gives CDR1 GTSNPN, CDR2 SVGIG (reference sequence). This CDR3 has 12 residues. CDR3 region: CAWSVSRGEAFF. CDR3 nucleotides: TGTGCCTGGAGTGTATCCCGGGGCGAAGCTTTCTTT.

The chain has TRBV7-9 and TRBJ2-7, with 10 nucleotides matching TRBD1. The J segment lost 3 bases and the V segment lost 7 bases, leaving 6 bases of the junction unmatched. The CDR3 has 14 residues. In germline, CDR1 is SEHNR, CDR2 FQNEAQ (reference sequence). The CDR3 here is CASTLRDRGYEQYF. CDR3 DNA: TGTGCCAGCACACTCCGGGACAGGGGCTACGAGCAGTACTTC. Variable domain in full (rest from reference TRBV7-9 and TRBJ2-7): DTGVSQNPRHKITKRGQNVTFRCDPISEHNRLYWYRQTLGQGPEFLTYFQNEAQLEKSRLLSDRFSAERPKGSFSTLEIQRTEQGDSAMYLCASTLRDRGYEQYFGPGTRLTVT.

CDR3: CASSQEGREETQYF. As DNA, the CDR3 is TGTGCCAGCAGCCAAGAAGGGCGGGAAGAGACCCAGTACTTC. This rearrangement joins TRBV4-2 to TRBJ2-5, with D tentatively TRBD2 (5 bases). Germline V CDR1 and CDR2: LGHNA, YNFKEQ. The V end lost 0 bases, the J end lost 3 bases, and 8 bases lay between the germline ends. The CDR3 is made up of 14 amino acids.

In DNA, the CDR3 is TGTGCCAGCAGGTCATTGGGAGTCGCAGGGGGCACGCTCTACGAGCAGTACTTC. It encodes CASRSLGVAGGTLYEQYF. V and J are TRBV27 and TRBJ2-7; 8 positions agree with TRBD1. The ends lost 6 bases at V and 3 bases at J; junction bases unmatched: 19. Per germline, CDR1 MNHEY and CDR2 SMNVEV (reference sequence). There are 18 residues in the CDR3.

V usage is TRBV2 and J usage is TRBJ1-3; tentative D call: TRBD1 (6 bases). The CDR3 contains 15 residues. Trimming pared 5 bases from V and 3 bases from J, leaving 14 bases between. CDR1 and CDR2 (germline): SNHLY, FYNNEI. CDR3 residues: CASSLEQGYGNTIYF. The CDR3, as DNA: TGTGCCAGCAGTCTAGAACAGGGATATGGAAACACCATATATTTT.